These 27 T cell receptor beta chains were all obtained from the same sample, sequenced in a study of T cell changes during pregnancy in multiple sclerosis. Only in-frame clones appear in the TCRdb table, and some are missing; sequencing was by immunoSEQ multiplex PCR. Of approximately 35,000 clones in the sample, roughly nine tenths were seen once. The sample was CD4+ T cells from peripheral blood mononuclear cells, taken in the second trimester of pregnancy. Every receptor here comes from a female donor in good health, enrolled as a control in a pregnancy study.

This sequence joins TRBV5-6 and TRBJ2-1, with TRBD2 matching over 8 bases. V was clipped by 0 bases and J by 12 bases; unmatched bases: 17. This CDR3 spans 17 amino acids. The germline CDR1 and CDR2 sequences are SGHDT and YYEEEE. The CDR3 nucleotides are TGTGCCAGCAGCTTGGTGGCCCCCGGGACTAGATGGGGTAGGCAGTTCTTC. Protein: CASSLVAPGTRWGRQFF.

The chain joins TRBV6-5 to TRBJ2-1, with 12 positions matching TRBD2. Germline assignment: CDR1 MNHEY and CDR2 SVGAGI. J was trimmed by 5 bases and V by 0 bases; bases with no gene match: 2. This CDR3 spans 16 amino acids. In DNA form, the CDR3 reads TGTGCCAGCAGTTACTCATCTAGCGGGGGGGACAATGAGCAGTTCTTC. It translates to CASSYSSSGGDNEQFF.

The rearrangement joins TRBV2 to TRBJ2-2; possible D gene TRBD2, 5 bases. CDR1 SNHLY and CDR2 FYNNEI come from the germline V gene. Trimming took 8 bases from V and 3 from J, leaving 7 bases between them. The CDR3 runs 12 residues. The CDR3 reads CASVRDTGELFF. The CDR3 DNA reads as TGTGCCAGCGTGAGGGACACCGGGGAGCTGTTTTTT.

This clone occurred once. This chain links TRBV6-5 with TRBJ1-2, with D perhaps matching TRBD1 (5 bases). The CDR3 is 14 amino acids. Germline V gene sequence: CDR1 MNHEY, CDR2 SVGAGI. The V and J ends lost 0 bases and 3 bases respectively, with 8 bases between them. The CDR3 nucleotides are TGTGCCAGCAGTTACTCTGGCAGGGACTATGGCTACACCTTC. This gives the protein CASSYSGRDYGYTF.

The chain employs TRBV6-5 and TRBJ1-2; 9 bases are a match to TRBD1. The CDR3 length is 15 residues. Germline values: CDR1 MNHEY, CDR2 SVGAGI. Unmatched junction bases numbered 11, after V lost 6 bases and J lost 6 bases. This CDR3 is CASRTQGALGDGYTF. CDR3 bases: TGTGCCAGCAGAACACAGGGGGCTCTGGGGGATGGCTACACCTTC.

The CDR3 loop is CSANPGGWGADTQYF. The CDR3, as DNA: TGCAGCGCCAACCCAGGGGGGTGGGGGGCAGATACGCAGTATTTT. J is TRBJ2-3 and V is TRBV29-1; perhaps TRBD1 as D (7 bases). Per germline, CDR1 SQVTM and CDR2 ANQGSEA. The V gene lost 7 bases and the J gene lost 4 bases, with 21 bases spanning the gap. The CDR3 totals 15 residues.

The chain employs TRBV29-1 and TRBJ1-1; 7 bases align to TRBD1. After removal of 2 bases from V and 0 bases from J, the junction contained 3 bases not matched to a gene. Per the germline V gene, CDR1 is SQVTM and CDR2 is ANQGSEA. The CDR3 consists of 14 residues. CDR3 sequence reads: CSVEWGQMNTEAFF. CDR3 nucleotide sequence: TGCAGCGTTGAATGGGGACAGATGAACACTGAAGCTTTCTTT.

The chain has TRBV6-6 and TRBJ2-2; 7 positions match TRBD2. Trimming removed 6 bases from V and 0 bases from J; junction bases left unmatched: 7. The germline CDR1 and CDR2 sequences are MNHNY and SVGAGI (reference sequence). CDR3 length equals 16 residues. The DNA for the CDR3 is TGTGCCAGCAGAACCGGGAGCGGGACGAACACCGGGGAGCTGTTTTTT. Protein: CASRTGSGTNTGELFF.

The V and J genes are TRBV10-3 and TRBJ1-5; TRBD1 is a possible D gene (5 bases). The V and J ends lost 2 bases and 7 bases respectively, with 12 bases between them. CDR1 ENHRY and CDR2 SYGVKD come from the germline V gene. The CDR3 is made up of 14 amino acids. The CDR3 loop is CAISEGGDRQPQHF. CDR3 nucleotides: TGTGCCATCAGTGAGGGGGGGGATCGCCAGCCCCAGCATTTT.

The chain employs TRBV5-1 and TRBJ2-3; 8 nucleotides match TRBD2. This CDR3 is 16 amino acids long. CDR1 and CDR2 (germline): SGHRS, YFSETQ. V was clipped by 0 bases and J by 1 base; unmatched bases: 4. The CDR3 is CASSLAGRGGTDTQYF. The CDR3 DNA follows: TGCGCCAGCAGCTTGGCCGGGCGGGGGGGCACAGATACGCAGTATTTT.

The V and J genes are TRBV13 and TRBJ2-7, with 9 bases lining up with TRBD2. CDR3 size: 15 residues. CDR1 is PRHDT and CDR2 is FYEKMQ in the germline V gene (reference sequence). Trimming removed 6 bases from V and 0 bases from J; junction bases left unmatched: 6. CDR3 in DNA: TGTGCCAGCAGGCAATTTAGCGGGGGCTCCTACGAGCAGTACTTC. It translates to CASRQFSGGSYEQYF.

This chain uses TRBV7-2 with TRBJ2-3; D is possibly TRBD2 (5 bases). Trimming took off 4 bases at V and 6 bases at J, with 14 bases between the two ends. Germline CDR1 reads SGHTA; CDR2 reads FQGNSA. CDR3 length equals 14 residues. In DNA, the CDR3 is TGTGCCAGCAGCTACGACACGGGGTCCGATACGCAGTATTTT. It yields the protein CASSYDTGSDTQYF.

The rearrangement joins TRBV19 to TRBJ2-5; 15 nucleotides align to TRBD2. CDR3 length: 16 amino acids. Germline V gene lookup returns CDR1 LNHDA and CDR2 SQIVND (reference sequence). V trimming: 4 bases; J trimming: 3 bases; junction bases outside the gene matches: 3. In DNA, the CDR3 is TGTGCCAGTAGTACTGGACTAGCGGGAGGGAAAGAGACCCAGTACTTC. Residues: CASSTGLAGGKETQYF.

The chain employs TRBV6-5 and TRBJ1-3; D is possibly TRBD1 (5 bases). The V end was cut by 5 bases, the J end by 1 base, with 12 bases between. CDR3 size: 15 residues. CDR1 MNHEY and CDR2 SVGAGI come from the germline V gene. CDR3 bases: TGTGCCAGCAGTCCCTTCGGGGGGTCTGGAAACACCATATATTTT. Amino acids: CASSPFGGSGNTIYF.

The V gene is TRBV19, the J gene TRBJ2-1; D call uncertain. This CDR3 has 13 residues. V lost 8 bases and J lost 1, with 9 bases in between. The germline V gene encodes CDR1 LNHDA and CDR2 SQIVND (reference sequence). The CDR3 here is CASSAGSYNEQFF. Here the CDR3 DNA reads TGTGCCAGTTCAGCCGGGTCCTACAATGAGCAGTTCTTC.

This chain links TRBV9 with TRBJ2-5, with TRBD2 matching over 10 bases. CDR3 length: 15 residues. Trimming removed 3 bases from V and 4 bases from J; junction bases left unmatched: 6. The germline V gene has CDR1 SGDLS and CDR2 YYNGEE. The CDR3 reads CASSEVAGGGETQYF. The CDR3 region has the DNA TGTGCCAGCAGCGAGGTAGCGGGGGGAGGAGAGACCCAGTACTTC. The whole variable domain, filled in from reference TRBV9 and TRBJ2-5, reads DSGVTQTPKHLITATGQRVTLRCSPRSGDLSVYWYQQSLDQGLQFLIQYYNGEERAKGNILERFSAQQFPDLHSELNLSSLELGDSALYFCASSEVAGGGETQYFGPGTRLLVL.

The chain is built from TRBV6-6 and TRBJ1-1; D possibly corresponds to TRBD1 (6 bases). This CDR3 contains 15 residues. V was shortened by 7 bases and J by 0 bases, with 15 bases between the two germline ends. Germline CDR1 is MNHNY and CDR2 is SVGAGI (reference sequence). CDR3 loop: CASNIKGVLNTEAFF. The CDR3 coding sequence is TGTGCCAGCAACATAAAGGGGGTGCTGAACACTGAAGCTTTCTTT.

The rearrangement links TRBV6-5 to TRBJ1-1, with 7 bases that match TRBD1. The V gene's germline CDR1 is MNHEY and CDR2 SVGAGI. CDR3 length equals 14 residues. Trimming cost V 6 bases and J 1 base; bases outside gene matches: 5. The CDR3: CASRLQGTNTEAFF. As DNA, the CDR3 is TGTGCCAGCAGGTTACAGGGGACGAACACTGAAGCTTTCTTT.

The sample holds a few counts of this clone. The CDR3 here is CASSLGLGTGAYNEQFF. In DNA, the CDR3 is TGTGCCAGCAGCTTAGGGTTAGGGACAGGGGCCTACAATGAGCAGTTCTTC. The V gene is TRBV11-1, the J gene TRBJ2-1; 10 nucleotides agree with TRBD1. Germline CDR1 and CDR2: SGHAT and FQDESV (reference sequence). Losses at the gene ends were 1 base for V and 2 bases for J; bases not matched to a gene: 5. This CDR3 spans 17 amino acids.

This clone was seen a few times. The chain is built from TRBV7-9 and TRBJ1-4; 11 nucleotides agree with TRBD1. The V segment lost 5 bases and the J segment 2 bases; nucleotides outside the gene matches: 7. This CDR3 contains 17 residues. From germline, CDR1 is SEHNR and CDR2 FQNEAQ (reference sequence). As DNA, the CDR3 is TGTGCCAGCAGCCTAATACGGGACAGGGGGACTAATGAAAAACTGTTTTTT. It yields the protein CASSLIRDRGTNEKLFF. Looking up the rest from reference TRBV7-9 and TRBJ1-4 gives the full variable domain: DTGVSQNPRHKITKRGQNVTFRCDPISEHNRLYWYRQTLGQGPEFLTYFQNEAQLEKSRLLSDRFSAERPKGSFSTLEIQRTEQGDSAMYLCASSLIRDRGTNEKLFFGSGTQLSVL.

Only one count was recorded for this clone. The chain couples TRBV30 to TRBJ2-6, with 8 positions matching TRBD2. Trimming at V came to 3 bases and at J to 0 bases, leaving 7 bases not matched to a gene. In germline, CDR1 is GTSNPN, CDR2 SVGIG (reference sequence). The CDR3 contains 17 residues. The CDR3: CAWRERGRVSGANVLTF. CDR3 DNA: TGTGCCTGGAGGGAGCGGGGGAGAGTCTCTGGGGCCAACGTCCTGACTTTC.

The chain uses TRBV9 and TRBJ1-3; D ambiguous. With 0 bases removed from V and 4 bases from J, the gap between germline ends came to 8 bases. This CDR3 has 14 amino acids. Germline CDR1 is SGDLS and CDR2 is YYNGEE. The CDR3 protein is CASSVGPGGNTIYF. CDR3 nucleotides: TGTGCCAGCAGCGTAGGACCCGGGGGAAACACCATATATTTT.

The J gene is TRBJ2-7, the V gene TRBV7-9; TRBD2 matches at 12 bases. The V segment lost 5 bases and the J segment 5 bases; nucleotides outside the gene matches: 13. The CDR3 is 17 residues long. Germline values: CDR1 SEHNR, CDR2 FQNEAQ (reference sequence). The CDR3, as DNA: TGTGCCAGCAGCCTTGGGACTAGCGGGTGGAGTGGGGACGAGCAGTACTTC. It encodes CASSLGTSGWSGDEQYF.

The chain recombines TRBV19 with TRBJ2-3; D may be TRBD1 (6 bases). The V and J ends lost 3 bases and 0 bases respectively, with 13 bases between them. The CDR3 is 16 residues long. Germline CDR1 and CDR2: LNHDA and SQIVND (reference sequence). The CDR3 loop reads CASSMGHPPSTDTQYF. The CDR3 nucleotides are TGTGCCAGTAGTATGGGACATCCGCCTAGCACAGATACGCAGTATTTT.

The chain has TRBV7-9 and TRBJ2-5; 7 positions match TRBD1. Unmatched junction bases numbered 3, after V lost 5 bases and J lost 0 bases. This CDR3 spans 14 amino acids. The germline V gene has CDR1 SEHNR and CDR2 FQNEAQ (reference sequence). The CDR3 is CASSPGQYQETQYF. The CDR3 bases are TGTGCCAGCAGCCCGGGACAGTACCAAGAGACCCAGTACTTC.

The chain couples TRBV30 to TRBJ2-1, with D possibly matching TRBD2 (6 bases). The V gene's germline CDR1 is GTSNPN and CDR2 SVGIG (reference sequence). V was shortened by 2 bases and J by 0 bases, with 8 bases between the two germline ends. This CDR3 is built from 14 residues. CDR3 DNA: TGTGCCTGGAGTCCGGGACTCTCCTACAATGAGCAGTTCTTC. Translation gives CAWSPGLSYNEQFF.

There are a few counts of this clone. V gene TRBV11-3 combines with J gene TRBJ2-4, with D perhaps TRBD1 (6 bases). Trimming removed 1 base at V and 5 bases at J, with 9 bases between. The CDR3 has 14 amino acids. CDR1 SGHNT and CDR2 YENEEA come from the germline V gene. The CDR3 DNA reads as TGTGCCAGCAGCTTAGGGGGGCTTGAAAACATTCAGTACTTC. Amino acid sequence: CASSLGGLENIQYF. Looking up the rest from reference TRBV11-3 and TRBJ2-4 gives the full variable domain: EAGVVQSPRYKIIEKKQPVAFWCNPISGHNTLYWYLQNLGQGPELLIRYENEEAVDDSQLPKDRFSAERLKGVDSTLKIQPAELGDSAVYLCASSLGGLENIQYFGAGTRLSVL.